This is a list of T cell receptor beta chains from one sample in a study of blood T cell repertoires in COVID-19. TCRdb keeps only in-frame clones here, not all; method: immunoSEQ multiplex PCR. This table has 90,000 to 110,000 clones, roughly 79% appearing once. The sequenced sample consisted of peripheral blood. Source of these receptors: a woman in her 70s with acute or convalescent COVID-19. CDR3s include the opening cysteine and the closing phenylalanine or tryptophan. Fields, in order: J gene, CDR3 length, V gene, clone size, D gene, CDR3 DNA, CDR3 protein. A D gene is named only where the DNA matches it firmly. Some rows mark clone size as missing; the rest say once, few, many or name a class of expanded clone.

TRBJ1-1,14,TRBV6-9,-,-,TGTGCCAGCAGTTATGAGGTTAGGGGCACTGAAGCTTTCTTT,CASSYEVRGTEAFF
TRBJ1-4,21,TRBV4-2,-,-,TGTGCCAGCAGCCAAGATAGTACCCACCTGGGGCAGAGCCCCCTAAATGAAAAACTGTTTTTT,CASSQDSTHLGQSPLNEKLFF
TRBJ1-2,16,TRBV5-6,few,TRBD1,TGTGCCAGCAACTCGGACAGGGGTTGGGCTAACTATGGCTACACCTTC,CASNSDRGWANYGYTF
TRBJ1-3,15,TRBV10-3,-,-,TGTGCCATCAGGCCACTTGAGAGCTCTGGAAACACCATATATTTT,CAIRPLESSGNTIYF
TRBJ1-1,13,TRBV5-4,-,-,TGTGCCAGCAGCTCGGGTATGAACACTGAAGCTTTCTTT,CASSSGMNTEAFF
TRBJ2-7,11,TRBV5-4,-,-,TGTGCCAGCAGCGGGGGGTACGAGCAGTACTTC,CASSGGYEQYF
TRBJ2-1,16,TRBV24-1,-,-,TGTGCCACCAGTGATAGGGCAGCGGACTCCTACAATGAGCAGTTCTTC,CATSDRAADSYNEQFF
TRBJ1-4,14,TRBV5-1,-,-,TGCGCCAGCAGCCTTCCGGCGGGGGATGAAAAACTGTTTTTT,CASSLPAGDEKLFF
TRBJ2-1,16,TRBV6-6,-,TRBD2,TGTGCCAGCAGTCGAAGCGGGGGACTAGCCTACAATGAGCAGTTCTTC,CASSRSGGLAYNEQFF
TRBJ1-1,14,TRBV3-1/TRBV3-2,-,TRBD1,TGTGCCAGCAGCCAATTGACAGGGCGTACTGAAGCTTTCTTT,CASSQLTGRTEAFF
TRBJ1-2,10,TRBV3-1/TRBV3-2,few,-,TGTGCCAGCTCTGGGGGGAGCTACACCTTC,CASSGGSYTF
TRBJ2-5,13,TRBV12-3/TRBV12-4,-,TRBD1,TGTGCCAGCAGCATACAGGGGCGCGAGACCCAGTACTTC,CASSIQGRETQYF
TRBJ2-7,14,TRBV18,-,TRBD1,TGTGCCAGCTCACCCCAGGGGGCGCACTACGAGCAGTACTTC,CASSPQGAHYEQYF
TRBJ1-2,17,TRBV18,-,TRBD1,TGTGCCAGCTCACCACTCTCTCCGACAGGGGCCTTGGGTGGCTACACCTTC,CASSPLSPTGALGGYTF
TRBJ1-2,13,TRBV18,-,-,TGTGCCAGCTCACCAATCGGAGGGGAAGGCTACACCTTC,CASSPIGGEGYTF